The rows below give T cell receptor beta chains drawn from one sample of a study of blood T cell repertoires in COVID-19. Sequencing was performed with immunoSEQ multiplex PCR; in TCRdb, only in-frame clones are kept and a portion is missing. The table has 300,000 to 450,000 clones, about 92% seen once. The sample comprised peripheral blood. The receptors shown here come from a woman aged 60-70 years with COVID-19, enrolled during active disease. Both conserved end residues are part of each CDR3. Each record gives: J gene, D gene, clone size, V gene, CDR3 DNA, CDR3 protein. The D gene is left open where the match is weak. Rows give clone size only sometimes, using once, few, many, or a class for an expanded clone.

j_gene: TRBJ1-5
d_gene: TRBD1
abundance: few
v_gene: TRBV24-1
CDR3nt: TGTGCCACCAGTGGCAGACAGGGACAGCCCCAGCATTTT
CDR3aa: CATSGRQGQPQHF

j_gene: TRBJ1-5
d_gene: -
abundance: -
v_gene: TRBV19
CDR3nt: TGTGCCAGTAGTATAGATCGGTCAGGGAGGAACAATCAGCCCCAGCATTTT
CDR3aa: CASSIDRSGRNNQPQHF

j_gene: TRBJ2-7
d_gene: TRBD2
abundance: -
v_gene: TRBV28
CDR3nt: TGTGCCAGCAGTTTCCGGCTAGCGGGGGCCCTTAACTACGAGCAGTACTTC
CDR3aa: CASSFRLAGALNYEQYF

j_gene: TRBJ1-5
d_gene: TRBD1
abundance: -
v_gene: TRBV5-1
CDR3nt: TGCGCCAGCAGCTTCGCAGGGGGCGAAGGTCAGCCCCAGCATTTT
CDR3aa: CASSFAGGEGQPQHF

j_gene: TRBJ1-5
d_gene: -
abundance: once
v_gene: TRBV28
CDR3nt: TGTGCCAGCAGTTTTGAGGGAGGCTATAGCAATCAGCCCCAGCATTTT
CDR3aa: CASSFEGGYSNQPQHF

j_gene: TRBJ2-2
d_gene: -
abundance: -
v_gene: TRBV10-2
CDR3nt: TGCGCCATCCCTCGGGACACCCCGAACACCGGGGAGCTGTTTTTT
CDR3aa: CAIPRDTPNTGELFF

j_gene: TRBJ2-1
d_gene: TRBD1
abundance: -
v_gene: TRBV11-3
CDR3nt: TGTGCCAGCAGCTTGGGACAGGGGGATGCTAATGAGCAGTTCTTC
CDR3aa: CASSLGQGDANEQFF

j_gene: TRBJ2-2
d_gene: -
abundance: -
v_gene: TRBV7-9
CDR3nt: TGTGCCAGCAGCCGACGCCTAGGACAGCTCACCGGGGAGCTGTTTTTT
CDR3aa: CASSRRLGQLTGELFF

j_gene: TRBJ1-4
d_gene: TRBD1
abundance: -
v_gene: TRBV7-2
CDR3nt: TGTGCCAGCAGTCGTACCGGGACAGGGGGAGAAAAACTGTTTTTT
CDR3aa: CASSRTGTGGEKLFF

j_gene: TRBJ1-2
d_gene: TRBD1
abundance: -
v_gene: TRBV2
CDR3nt: TGTGCCAGCAGAGGACAGGGGGCCCTCTATGGCTACACCTTC
CDR3aa: CASRGQGALYGYTF